These 9 T cell receptor beta chains originate from one sample sequenced in a study of T cell changes during pregnancy in multiple sclerosis (dated by TCRdb to about 2019). Library construction relied on the immunoSEQ multiplex PCR assay. As stored in TCRdb, this immuneACCESS dataset retains in-frame rearrangements with V and J assigned. A fraction of the clones does not appear; measured against another copy, unresolved V genes explain less than half of the discrepancy, and the remainder lacks a known reason. This sample comprises more than 55,000 clones, roughly 91% of them detected only once. Clones ranked in the top ten supply 2% to 2.5% of the sample. This specimen was peripheral blood, taken in the third trimester of pregnancy. These receptors came from a female donor in good health, enrolled as a control in a pregnancy study.

The genes are TRBV11-2 and TRBJ2-1; 10 bases are a match to TRBD1. This CDR3 is built from 15 residues. The ends lost 5 bases at V and 6 bases at J; junction bases unmatched: 7. Germline lookup yields CDR1 SGHAT and CDR2 FQNNGV. CDR3 region: CASSDSGTGVNEQFF. The CDR3 DNA is TGTGCCAGCAGCGACTCCGGGACAGGGGTCAATGAGCAGTTCTTC.

The gene calls are TRBV7-2 and TRBJ2-7; D is ambiguous. The V and J ends lost 5 bases and 3 bases respectively, with 20 bases between them. CDR1 is SGHTA, CDR2 FQGNSA, per germline. This CDR3 has 16 residues. The CDR3 protein is CASSLSLEAQHYEQYF. Written as DNA, the CDR3 is TGTGCCAGCAGCCTCAGCCTAGAAGCACAACACTACGAGCAGTACTTC.

This chain links TRBV19 with TRBJ1-1, with D unclear. Germline V gene sequence: CDR1 LNHDA, CDR2 SQIVND (reference sequence). V lost 0 bases and J 5 bases, leaving 7 bases between the germline ends. This CDR3 is 13 amino acids long. The DNA for the CDR3 is TGTGCCAGTAGTATAGACCGACAAACTGAAGCTTTCTTT. It specifies CASSIDRQTEAFF.

V gene TRBV30 combines with J gene TRBJ1-5; D perhaps matches TRBD1 (5 bases). Trimming shortened V by 2 bases and J by 0 bases, and 11 bases separated the two germline ends. CDR3 size: 15 residues. Germline loops: CDR1 GTSNPN, CDR2 SVGIG (reference sequence). For the CDR3, the DNA is TGTGCCTGGAGTTCTCTAGGACATAGCAATCAGCCCCAGCATTTT. It yields the protein CAWSSLGHSNQPQHF.

This clone was recorded only once. The rearrangement links TRBV5-1 to TRBJ2-3; TRBD1 matches 12 bases. Germline V lookup: CDR1 SGHRS, CDR2 YFSETQ. Losses at the gene ends were 0 bases for V and 8 bases for J; bases not matched to a gene: 7. The CDR3 runs to 16 residues. As DNA, the CDR3 is TGCGCCAGCAGCTTGGTGGGACAGGGGGCTGTCGGTACGCAGTATTTT. This gives the protein CASSLVGQGAVGTQYF.

The chain is built from TRBV29-1 and TRBJ1-1, with a weak D call TRBD1 (5 bases). Germline values: CDR1 SQVTM, CDR2 ANQGSEA. The CDR3 runs to 12 residues. The CDR3 sequence: CSGGSRGTEAFF. DNA of the CDR3: TGCAGTGGGGGGTCTAGAGGCACTGAAGCTTTCTTT.

V gene TRBV6-5 combines with J gene TRBJ2-7, with a tentative D call TRBD2 (6 bases). Germline values: CDR1 MNHEY, CDR2 SVGAGI. The CDR3 contains 13 residues. V lost 11 bases and J 4 bases, leaving 18 bases between the germline ends. The CDR3 region has the DNA TGTGCCGTGAGGCGGGGTTTGGATTACGAGCAGTACTTC. Its translation: CAVRRGLDYEQYF.

On this clone: Other DNA sequences of this sample code for an identical CDR3. V is TRBV6-1 and J is TRBJ2-3, with TRBD2 identical over 13 bases. V was clipped by 2 bases and J by 4 bases; unmatched bases: 0. The CDR3 sequence is 15 residues long. Germline values: CDR1 MNHNS, CDR2 SASEGT. The CDR3 DNA reads TGTGCCAGCAGTGAAACTAGCGGGGGGGCAGATACGCAGTATTTT. Encoded protein: CASSETSGGADTQYF.

This clone was recorded only once. V is TRBV5-1 and J is TRBJ2-1, with D unresolved. This CDR3 has 11 residues. Per the germline V gene, CDR1 is SGHRS and CDR2 is YFSETQ. Deletions cut 2 bases from V and 8 bases from J, with 5 bases between. In DNA form, the CDR3 reads TGCGCCAGCAGCTTAATCGATGAGCAGTTCTTC. Translated: CASSLIDEQFF.